These 22 T cell receptor beta chains came from one sample sequenced in a study of T cell repertoires in cytomegalovirus infection. A single record per CDR3 protein comes from TCRdb applying MiXCR to the reads. The sample contains around 230,000 distinct CDR3 sequences, around 40% of which appear only once. These receptors lack a known antigen. Sample: CD8+ T cells from cultured PBMCs, taken from culture after CMV antigen stimulation. These receptor sequences come from a human donor in good health (CMV status not recorded). Some clones in this sample may be carry-over from other donors' samples.

This clonotype showed up just a few times. The chain joins TRBV10-3 to TRBJ2-2; D gene unclear. From germline, CDR1 is ENHRY and CDR2 SYGVKD. CDR3 length: 14 residues. V shed 3 bases and J shed 5 bases, with 10 bases lying between them. The CDR3 nucleotides read TGTGCCATCAGTGATTCAGGTCAGACCGGGGAGCTGTTTTTT. Encoded protein: CAISDSGQTGELFF.

This clonotype was found a few times. The chain combines TRBV7-8 with TRBJ2-5; 14 nucleotides align to TRBD2. V lost 1 base, J lost 2 bases, and 0 bases stayed unmatched. In germline, CDR1 is SGHVS, CDR2 FQNEAQ. The CDR3 is 16 amino acids. The CDR3 region has the DNA TGTGCCAGCAGCTTAGGGACTAGCGGGGGGCAAGAGACCCAGTACTTC. It is translated as CASSLGTSGGQETQYF.

This clonotype was seen at least ten times. The gene calls are TRBV30 and TRBJ2-1; 8 nucleotides align to TRBD2. The CDR3 extends over 12 amino acids. Germline CDR1 reads GTSNPN; CDR2 reads SVGIG (reference sequence). CDR3 loop: CVTSGSGNEQFF. CDR3 DNA: TGTGTTACCAGCGGGAGTGGTAATGAGCAGTTCTTC.

Notes on this clonotype: The junction departs from the called germline gene at one end, perhaps through a read error. The chain combines TRBV12-3 or TRBV12-4 with TRBJ2-7; 9 bases align to TRBD1. The CDR3 covers 15 residues. The CDR3 loop is CASSPYGTGTYEQYF. CDR3 DNA: TGCGCCAGCAGCCCTTATGGGACAGGGACCTACGAGCAGTACTTC.

The V call is TRBV7-9, the J call TRBJ2-7; D is ambiguous. There are 15 residues in the CDR3. Germline values: CDR1 SEHNR, CDR2 FQNEAQ (reference sequence). The V end was cut by 1 base, the J end by 2 bases, with 12 bases between. The CDR3 nucleotides are TGTGCCAGCAGCTTAGGTGTCAGCGCAGCCTACGAGCAGTACTTC. Translated: CASSLGVSAAYEQYF.

The CDR3: CASGPTGLNYEQYF. CDR3 coding DNA: TGTGCCAGCGGGCCAACGGGACTAAACTACGAGCAGTACTTC. The rearrangement joins TRBV28 to TRBJ2-7, with 7 bases lining up with TRBD2. CDR1 is MDHEN and CDR2 is SYDVKM in the germline V gene. Trimming cost V 8 bases and J 3 bases; bases outside gene matches: 10. The CDR3 has 14 amino acids.

The table lists this clonotype with a few counts. The chain joins TRBV6-6 to TRBJ2-1; the D gene is possibly TRBD2 (6 bases). Per germline, CDR1 MNHNY and CDR2 SVGAGI (reference sequence). V was trimmed by 5 bases and J by 6 bases, leaving 17 bases between them. The CDR3 runs to 15 residues. The CDR3 loop is CASSPWRGEGNEQFF. The CDR3 DNA reads as TGTGCCAGCAGTCCTTGGAGGGGAGAGGGCAATGAGCAGTTCTTC.

The rearrangement joins TRBV12-3 or TRBV12-4 to TRBJ2-1; D ambiguous. Trimming removed 6 bases at V and 4 bases at J, with 10 bases between. The CDR3 sequence is 13 residues long. The CDR3 coding sequence is TGTGCCAGCAGCTCAGGACGGTACAATGAGCAGTTCTTC. Amino acids: CASSSGRYNEQFF.

In its sample, this clonotype was seen many times. The genes are TRBV5-1 and TRBJ1-1; the D gene is possibly TRBD1 (5 bases). The V end was cut by 1 base, the J end by 1 base, with 11 bases between. The CDR3 contains 15 residues. Germline-derived CDR1 and CDR2 are SGHRS and YFSETQ. CDR3: CASSLRQGGNTEAFF. The CDR3, as DNA: TGCGCCAGCAGCTTGCGTCAGGGAGGGAACACTGAAGCTTTCTTT.

This clonotype has only a few counts. The chain employs TRBV12-3 or TRBV12-4 and TRBJ2-3, with D perhaps given as TRBD1 or TRBD2 (6 bases each). With 2 bases removed from V and 0 bases from J, the gap between germline ends came to 18 bases. The CDR3 spans 18 residues. In DNA, the CDR3 is TGTGCCAGCAGTTTAAGACGGGGGCCTACCCGTAGCACAGATACGCAGTATTTT. Encoded protein: CASSLRRGPTRSTDTQYF.

The CDR3: CASSPDSSGNTIYF. The CDR3 nucleotides read TGTGCCAGCAGCCCGGACAGCTCTGGAAACACCATATATTTT. V and J are TRBV7-9 and TRBJ1-3; tentatively, D is TRBD1 (6 bases). Looked up from germline, CDR1 is SEHNR and CDR2 is FQNEAQ (reference sequence). Trimming stripped 5 bases from V and 0 bases from J, with 8 bases between. CDR3 length equals 14 residues.

In regard to this clonotype: No conserved phenylalanine or tryptophan is present at the end of the CDR3, so a read error is the likely explanation. It is unclear where the CDR3 begins or ends on the DNA, so no DNA is shown, and the CDR3 is as TCRdb lists it. The V call is TRBV4-2, the J call TRBJ2-1; TRBD2, the table's D call, was not compared with the DNA. Germline V gene sequence: CDR1 LGHNA, CDR2 YNFKEQ. Counting both end residues, the CDR3 totals 17 amino acids. CDR3 amino acids: CASSQDSSSGGNNDKCY.

The rearrangement joins TRBV27 to TRBJ2-7, with D unclear. Deletions cut 2 bases from V and 1 base from J, with 6 bases between. The CDR3 length is 13 residues. CDR1 is MNHEY and CDR2 is SMNVEV in the germline V gene (reference sequence). In DNA form, the CDR3 reads TGTGCCAGCAGTTTAAAGCTGTCCTACGAGCAGTACTTC. Translation gives CASSLKLSYEQYF.

Details on this clonotype: This may stem from a read error, because a much larger clone lies one nucleotide away. The CDR3 does not close with the conserved phenylalanine or tryptophan, likely indicating a read error. This chain links TRBV10-3 with TRBJ1-1; TRBD1 is a possible D gene (5 bases). Trimming shortened V by 6 bases and J by 6 bases, and 17 bases separated the two germline ends. The CDR3 covers 14 residues. Germline loops: CDR1 ENHRY, CDR2 SYGVKD. The CDR3 nucleotides are TGTGCCATCAGCGAAAGGGTGGGGCCGTCTGAAGCTTTCTAT. This sequence encodes CAISERVGPSEAFY.

This sequence joins TRBV7-3 and TRBJ2-7; 12 bases align to TRBD1. Germline CDR1 SGHTA, CDR2 FQGTGA. CDR3 length: 15 amino acids. The J segment lost 5 bases and the V segment lost 5 bases, leaving 7 bases of the junction unmatched. The chain's CDR3 is CASSPSGTGGNEQYF. The CDR3 DNA is TGTGCCAGCAGCCCCTCCGGGACAGGGGGCAACGAGCAGTACTTC.

This rearrangement joins TRBV20-1 to TRBJ2-1; possible D gene TRBD2, 5 bases. Germline V gene data show CDR1 as DFQATT and CDR2 as SNEGSKA (reference sequence). Trimming removed 7 bases from V and 2 bases from J, with 18 bases in between. The CDR3 sequence is 15 residues long. The CDR3 loop is CSGTRPRGAYNEQFF. The DNA of the CDR3 is TGCAGTGGTACTAGACCCCGGGGAGCCTACAATGAGCAGTTCTTC.

This clonotype was counted only a few times. The chain recombines TRBV6-5 with TRBJ1-4; 9 bases line up with TRBD1. The CDR3 runs 16 residues. With 3 bases clipped from V and 5 bases from J, the junction kept 7 bases outside the gene matches. Germline V gives CDR1 MNHEY, CDR2 SVGAGI. In DNA form, the CDR3 reads TGTGCCAGCAGTTATGGGGGACAGGGATTAAATGAAAAACTGTTTTTT. It specifies CASSYGGQGLNEKLFF.

The V gene is TRBV11-2, the J gene TRBJ2-1, with D uncertain. The CDR3 totals 12 residues. Trimming took 3 bases from V and 9 from J, leaving 9 bases between them. Germline CDR1 and CDR2: SGHAT and FQNNGV. The CDR3 here is CASSFPVREQFF. The CDR3 DNA reads TGTGCCAGCAGCTTCCCGGTACGTGAGCAGTTCTTC.

The V gene is TRBV9, the J gene TRBJ1-2; the match to TRBD1 covers 7 bases. This CDR3 spans 15 amino acids. Trimming at V came to 0 bases and at J to 6 bases, leaving 8 bases not matched to a gene. CDR1 SGDLS and CDR2 YYNGEE come from the germline V gene. In nucleotides, the CDR3 is TGTGCCAGCAGCGTAGGGGGAAACAGGGGCGATGGCTACACCTTC. Translated, it gives CASSVGGNRGDGYTF.

V gene TRBV27 combines with J gene TRBJ2-7, with 10 bases fitting TRBD2. Trimming removed 6 bases from V and 5 bases from J; junction bases left unmatched: 7. The CDR3 runs to 14 residues. The germline CDR1 and CDR2 sequences are MNHEY and SMNVEV (reference sequence). In DNA, the CDR3 is TGTGCCAGCAGCCCGGGACTAGCGACTCACGAGCAGTACTTC. Its protein product is CASSPGLATHEQYF.

This chain uses TRBV10-3 with TRBJ1-2; 9 bases line up with TRBD1. Losses at the gene ends were 4 bases for V and 6 bases for J; bases not matched to a gene: 12. This CDR3 is built from 16 residues. Germline V gene data show CDR1 as ENHRY and CDR2 as SYGVKD. This CDR3 is CAISALAPDRGNGYTF. DNA of the CDR3: TGTGCCATCAGTGCTTTAGCGCCGGACAGGGGAAATGGCTACACCTTC.

This clonotype was counted at least ten times. CDR3 nucleotide sequence: TGCGCCAGCAGCTTGGGACAGGGGGCCACCTACGAGCAGTACTTC. Amino acids: CASSLGQGATYEQYF. This rearrangement joins TRBV5-1 to TRBJ2-7; TRBD1 agrees at 10 bases. The CDR3 is 15 amino acids. Germline CDR1 SGHRS, CDR2 YFSETQ. V gave up 0 bases and J gave up 2 bases; unmatched junction bases: 2.